Each of the 11 T cell receptor beta chains below was sequenced from the same sample in a study of shared clonotypes between healthy human individuals. Repertoires were generated with immunoSEQ multiplex PCR, while TCRdb's copy carries only in-frame clones and drops some. The sample lists about 1 million clones; about 77% were seen once. What was sequenced was memory CD4+ T cells sorted from blood. The subset denotes: CD45RA-negative fraction. Receptor source: a man aged 18 to 30 in good health.

V is TRBV20-1 and J is TRBJ1-5; no clear D. Germline V CDR1 and CDR2: DFQATT, SNEGSKA (reference sequence). This CDR3 contains 11 residues. Trimming took 1 base from V and 7 from J, leaving 5 bases between them. The CDR3 DNA follows: TGCAGTGCTAGAGTGGGACAGCCCCAGCATTTT. Translation gives CSARVGQPQHF.

With regard to this clone: Additional DNA sequences in this sample encode the identical CDR3. The V gene is TRBV20-1, the J gene TRBJ2-3; D gene uncertain. CDR3 length: 10 amino acids. Deletions cut 3 bases from V and 6 bases from J, with 4 bases between. Germline V gene data show CDR1 as DFQATT and CDR2 as SNEGSKA (reference sequence). This CDR3 reads CSASSDTQYF. The CDR3 DNA is TGCAGTGCTAGTTCTGATACGCAGTATTTT.

CDR3 coding DNA: TGTGCCAGCAGCTTAGTTCGGGGAGGGCCCGGGACCACAGATACGCAGTATTTT. Amino acids: CASSLVRGGPGTTDTQYF. The rearrangement uses TRBV7-2 and TRBJ2-3; 7 nucleotides line up with TRBD2. Germline V gives CDR1 SGHTA, CDR2 FQGNSA. V dropped 1 base and J dropped 2; count of bases not matched to a gene: 12. CDR3 size: 18 residues.

This clone was seen ten or more times. The chain links TRBV5-8 to TRBJ1-4; D not resolved. CDR3 length: 15 amino acids. Trimming removed 4 bases at V and 4 bases at J, with 14 bases between. Germline V gene sequence: CDR1 SGHTS, CDR2 YDEGEE. CDR3 in amino acids: CASSTTGPLNEKLFF. The CDR3 DNA reads as TGTGCCAGCAGCACCACCGGGCCCCTTAATGAAAAACTGTTTTTT.

The rearrangement uses TRBV7-8 and TRBJ1-3; perhaps TRBD1 as D (6 bases). The CDR3 has 16 amino acids. V lost 5 bases to trimming and J lost 2 bases, with 16 bases between them. Germline CDR1 is SGHVS and CDR2 is FQNEAQ. The CDR3 here is CASSQSFEGAGNTIYF. CDR3 DNA sequence: TGTGCCAGCAGCCAGTCCTTCGAGGGGGCTGGAAACACCATATATTTT.

This clone appeared a single time. Other DNA sequences of this sample code for an identical CDR3. The chain uses TRBV29-1 and TRBJ2-2; D not resolved. V lost 6 bases to trimming and J lost 4 bases, with 9 bases between them. Germline values: CDR1 SQVTM, CDR2 ANQGSEA. The CDR3 covers 12 residues. The CDR3 sequence is CSVAHFTGELFF. The DNA for the CDR3 is TGCAGCGTGGCACACTTCACCGGGGAGCTGTTTTTT.

The gene calls are TRBV25-1 and TRBJ2-7; D is undetermined. The CDR3 sequence is 14 residues long. Germline V CDR1 and CDR2: MGHDK, SYGVNS. Trimming stripped 8 bases from V and 0 bases from J, with 14 bases between. CDR3 region: CASGWLESSYEQYF. For the CDR3, the DNA is TGTGCCAGCGGGTGGTTAGAGAGCTCCTACGAGCAGTACTTC.

This clone was seen a handful of times. The rearrangement links TRBV30 to TRBJ1-1; D might be TRBD1 (6 bases). Germline V gene lookup returns CDR1 GTSNPN and CDR2 SVGIG (reference sequence). Trimming took off 1 base at V and 4 bases at J, with 10 bases between the two ends. This CDR3 is built from 13 residues. The DNA for the CDR3 is TGTGCCTGGAGTGGAGGGGGGGGCACTGAAGCTTTCTTT. Its translation: CAWSGGGGTEAFF.

The chain uses TRBV7-6 and TRBJ1-6; D perhaps matches TRBD1 (6 bases). Trimming removed 5 bases at V and 9 bases at J, with 17 bases between. The CDR3 sequence is 15 residues long. Germline CDR1 reads SGHVS; CDR2 reads FNYEAQ. The CDR3 DNA sequence: TGTGCCAGCAGCCCCGGCCCGGGGGGCGTTTCACCCCTCCACTTT. This gives the protein CASSPGPGGVSPLHF.

The chain employs TRBV13 and TRBJ1-4; 7 bases line up with TRBD1. Germline values: CDR1 PRHDT, CDR2 FYEKMQ (reference sequence). CDR3 length: 14 residues. The V gene end was trimmed by 5 bases and the J gene end by 5 bases; junction bases not matched to a gene: 5. For the CDR3, the DNA is TGTGCCAGCAGCCCGGACAGGAGGAATGAAAAACTGTTTTTT. It is translated as CASSPDRRNEKLFF.

This clone showed up just once. V usage is TRBV5-1 and J usage is TRBJ2-1; 7 positions agree with TRBD2. Losses at the gene ends were 4 bases for V and 0 bases for J; bases not matched to a gene: 10. This CDR3 contains 17 residues. CDR1 is SGHRS, CDR2 YFSETQ, per germline. The CDR3 sequence is CASSLLSGASSYNEQFF. In nucleotides, the CDR3 is TGCGCCAGCAGCCTGCTCAGCGGGGCTAGCTCCTACAATGAGCAGTTCTTC.